A single sample is the source of the 15 T cell receptor beta chains below, sequenced in a study of shared clonotypes between healthy human individuals. Libraries were prepared by immunoSEQ multiplex PCR; TCRdb keeps only in-frame clonotypes and omits some of them. This sample has under 700,000 clones, with approximately 95% found just once. Naive-designated CD8 cells lacked CD45RO, were positively enriched for CCR7, and omitted terminally differentiated effector memory CD45RA+ cells. Sequencing was carried out using naive CD8+ T cells sorted from blood. These receptors all stem from a woman younger than 45 in good health.

The rearrangement links TRBV10-3 to TRBJ2-7; TRBD1 is a possible D gene (6 bases). This CDR3 has 17 residues. V lost 0 bases, J lost 0 bases, and 15 bases lay in between. From germline, CDR1 is ENHRY and CDR2 SYGVKD. CDR3 amino acids: CAISESLRQASSYEQYF. The CDR3 nucleotides are TGTGCCATCAGTGAGTCCCTACGACAGGCCAGCTCCTACGAGCAGTACTTC.

V usage is TRBV5-4 and J usage is TRBJ1-2; D call uncertain. The CDR3 totals 14 residues. CDR1 is SGHNT, CDR2 YYREEE, per germline (reference sequence). With 1 base removed from V and 14 bases from J, the gap between germline ends came to 21 bases. This chain's CDR3 is CASSLRRGEMAGTF. The CDR3 DNA reads TGTGCCAGCAGCTTGAGACGCGGGGAGATGGCTGGAACCTTC.

This chain connects TRBV11-1 to TRBJ2-5, with TRBD1 matching over 10 bases. Judging by the DNA end, TRBJ2-7 fits better; the J call may be wrong. In germline, CDR1 is SGHAT, CDR2 FQDESV (reference sequence). There are 16 residues in the CDR3. CDR3 amino acids: CASSAGDRGTSYEQYF. CDR3 nucleotide sequence: TGTGCCAGCAGCGCGGGGGACAGGGGCACTTCCTACGAGCAGTACTTC.

This chain uses TRBV5-1 with TRBJ2-3; TRBD2 aligns across 10 bases. CDR3 length: 18 amino acids. V gave up 3 bases and J gave up 4 bases; unmatched junction bases: 14. Germline CDR1 and CDR2: SGHRS and YFSETQ. For the CDR3, the DNA is TGCGCCAGCAGCTACTCCATAGGGCTAGCGGGAGTCTCAGATACGCAGTATTTT. It yields the protein CASSYSIGLAGVSDTQYF.

The chain joins TRBV13 to TRBJ1-4; possible D gene TRBD1, 5 bases. Germline CDR1 reads PRHDT; CDR2 reads FYEKMQ (reference sequence). The V end lost 5 bases, the J end lost 8 bases, and 18 bases lay between the germline ends. CDR3 length: 15 residues. The chain's CDR3 is CASSLRSGLGEKLFF. DNA for the CDR3: TGTGCCAGCAGCCTTAGGTCAGGGCTCGGGGAAAAACTGTTTTTT.

The V gene is TRBV28, the J gene TRBJ2-7; TRBD1 is a possible D gene (5 bases). V was shortened by 2 bases and J by 3 bases, with 17 bases between the two germline ends. The CDR3 totals 16 residues. Looked up from germline, CDR1 is MDHEN and CDR2 is SYDVKM. The CDR3 region has the DNA TGTGCCAGCAGTTTAGCGGCAGGGAAGGGTAACTACGAGCAGTACTTC. As protein: CASSLAAGKGNYEQYF.

This chain uses TRBV7-6 with TRBJ2-7; maybe TRBD1 (6 bases). Per the germline V gene, CDR1 is SGHVS and CDR2 is FNYEAQ. CDR3 length: 14 residues. Trimming removed 5 bases from V and 0 bases from J, with 11 bases in between. The DNA of the CDR3 is TGTGCCAGCAGCATAGGGGGTAGCTCCTACGAGCAGTACTTC. Protein sequence: CASSIGGSSYEQYF.

This chain connects TRBV6-4 to TRBJ1-1; D call uncertain. Per germline, CDR1 MRHNA and CDR2 SNTAGT. This CDR3 contains 16 residues. Trimming pared 0 bases from V and 1 base from J, leaving 12 bases between. This CDR3 reads CASSDSNGGPNTEAFF. Here the CDR3 DNA reads TGTGCCAGCAGTGACTCTAATGGCGGCCCGAACACTGAAGCTTTCTTT.

This sequence joins TRBV28 and TRBJ2-5, with D perhaps TRBD2 (5 bases). TRBJ2-7 matches the DNA end more closely, so the J call is doubtful. The CDR3 length is 13 residues. The germline V gene has CDR1 MDHEN and CDR2 SYDVKM. In nucleotides, the CDR3 is TGTGCCAGCAGCGCCCGGGATTTCTACGAGCAGTACTTC. It encodes CASSARDFYEQYF.

The rearrangement links TRBV5-1 to TRBJ1-2; 9 nucleotides agree with TRBD1. The V and J ends lost 0 bases and 6 bases, in that order; junction bases with no gene match: 15. Germline CDR1 is SGHRS and CDR2 is YFSETQ. There are 18 residues in the CDR3. The CDR3 DNA reads TGCGCCAGCAGCTTGGACCCCGGGACAGGGATTACCGGTGATGGCTACACCTTC. Amino acid sequence: CASSLDPGTGITGDGYTF.

The CDR3: CASSVATAGELFF. The CDR3 bases are TGTGCCAGCAGCGTCGCGACAGCCGGGGAGCTGTTTTTT. V and J are TRBV27 and TRBJ2-2; possible D gene TRBD1, 5 bases. The V gene's germline CDR1 is MNHEY and CDR2 SMNVEV (reference sequence). The CDR3 is 13 residues long. Trimming took 6 bases from V and 6 from J, leaving 11 bases between them.

On this clone itself: Germline is not matched at one junction end, which may reflect a read error. The genes are TRBV7-3 and TRBJ2-7; TRBD2 is a possible D gene (6 bases). The CDR3 runs to 18 residues. Germline assignment: CDR1 SGHTA and CDR2 FQGTGA. Here the CDR3 reads CASSLREKTGEPTSISDF. Here the CDR3 DNA reads TGTGCCAGCAGCTTAAGGGAAAAAACGGGGGAGCCTACGAGCATATCGGACTTC. Full variable domain (rest looked up from reference TRBV7-3 and TRBJ2-7): GAGVSQTPSNKVTEKGKYVELRCDPISGHTALYWYRQSLGQGPEFLIYFQGTGAADDSGLPNDRFFAVRPEGSVSTLKIQRTERGDSAVYLCASSLREKTGEPTSISDFGPGTRLTVT.

About this clone: The sample holds other DNA sequences that translate to the same CDR3. The V gene is TRBV19, the J gene TRBJ2-3, with unresolved D. From germline, CDR1 is LNHDA and CDR2 SQIVND (reference sequence). The CDR3 is made up of 12 amino acids. V was trimmed by 1 base and J by 5 bases, leaving 4 bases between them. CDR3 protein: CASSIGGDTQYF. CDR3 nucleotides: TGTGCCAGTAGTATAGGAGGAGATACGCAGTATTTT.

The chain is built from TRBV29-1 and TRBJ1-1; TRBD1 is a possible D gene (5 bases). The CDR3 runs 11 residues. Trimming took off 7 bases at V and 7 bases at J, with 13 bases between the two ends. The germline gives CDR1 SQVTM, CDR2 ANQGSEA. For the CDR3, the DNA is TGCAGCGCCATTAGCGACAGTGAAGCTTTCTTT. As protein: CSAISDSEAFF.

The J gene is TRBJ2-7, the V gene TRBV2; D is ambiguous. Germline V gene lookup returns CDR1 SNHLY and CDR2 FYNNEI. The CDR3 loop spans 15 amino acids. Trimming took off 0 bases at V and 1 base at J, with 10 bases between the two ends. CDR3 sequence: CASSEALRVSYEQYF. CDR3 bases: TGTGCCAGCAGTGAAGCGCTTCGGGTTTCCTACGAGCAGTACTTC. Full variable domain (missing parts from reference TRBV2 and TRBJ2-7): EPEVTQTPSHQVTQMGQEVILRCVPISNHLYFYWYRQILGQKVEFLVSFYNNEISEKSEIFDDQFSVERPDGSNFTLKIRSTKLEDSAMYFCASSEALRVSYEQYFGPGTRLTVT.